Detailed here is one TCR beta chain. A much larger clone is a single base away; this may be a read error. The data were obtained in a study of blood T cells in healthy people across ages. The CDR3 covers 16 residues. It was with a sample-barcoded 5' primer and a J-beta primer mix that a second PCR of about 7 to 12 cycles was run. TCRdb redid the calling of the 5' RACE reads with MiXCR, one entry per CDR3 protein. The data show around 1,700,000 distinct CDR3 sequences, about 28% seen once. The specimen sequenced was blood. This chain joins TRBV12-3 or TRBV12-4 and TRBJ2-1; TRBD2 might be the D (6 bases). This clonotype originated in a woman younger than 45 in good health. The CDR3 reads CTSDKEGSMLVNEQFF. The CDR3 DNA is TGTACCAGCGACAAGGAGGGCAGCATGCTGGTCAATGAGCAGTTCTTC.